A single sample gave rise to the 6 T cell receptor beta chains below, sequenced in a study of shared clonotypes between healthy human individuals. Assay: immunoSEQ multiplex PCR; the TCRdb copy retains only in-frame clones and omits some. The table has about 1.1 million clones, around 78% seen once. The specimen was memory CD4+ T cells from PBMCs. Documented subset: CD45RA-negative fraction. The source is a man younger than 35 in good health. Some clones in this sample may be carry-over from other donors' samples.

The V call is TRBV7-9, the J call TRBJ2-3; D is perhaps TRBD1 (5 bases). The CDR3 contains 16 residues. The V gene lost 2 bases and the J gene lost 2 bases, with 14 bases spanning the gap. Looked up from germline, CDR1 is SEHNR and CDR2 is FQNEAQ (reference sequence). CDR3 coding DNA: TGTGCCAGCAGCTTAAGCGCAGGGCGTGCCACAGATACGCAGTATTTT. Amino acids: CASSLSAGRATDTQYF.

Details on this clone: Different DNA sequences within this sample yield the same CDR3. This sequence joins TRBV4-1 and TRBJ2-1, with D possibly being TRBD1 (6 bases). The germline V gene has CDR1 MGHRA and CDR2 YSYEKL. Trimming left V 4 bases short and J 7 bases short, with 14 bases between. The CDR3 loop spans 14 amino acids. As DNA, the CDR3 is TGCGCCAGCAGCCGAGGGGGAGCTGGGAATGAGCAGTTCTTC. This sequence encodes CASSRGGAGNEQFF.

This rearrangement joins TRBV19 to TRBJ1-1; the match to TRBD1 covers 8 bases. V shed 9 bases and J 4 bases; nucleotides not matched to a gene: 19. The CDR3 has 17 amino acids. The germline V gene has CDR1 LNHDA and CDR2 SQIVND (reference sequence). The CDR3 reads CASSPRGRGRWGTEAFF. CDR3 coding DNA: TGTGCCAGCTCACCTAGGGGCAGGGGGCGCTGGGGCACTGAAGCTTTCTTT.

As concerns this clone: A read error may be the cause here, since a much bigger clone is one base away. The sample carries other DNA sequences with the same CDR3. The V gene is TRBV5-1, the J gene TRBJ2-6, with a possible D match to TRBD2 (5 bases). CDR1 and CDR2 from the germline V gene are SGHRS and YFSETQ. Trimming took off 1 base at V and 1 base at J, with 6 bases between the two ends. The CDR3 covers 15 residues. CDR3 bases: TGCGCCAGCAGCTTGTCGGGGTCTGGGGCCAACGTCCTGACTTTC. Amino acids: CASSLSGSGANVLTF.

The chain links TRBV19 to TRBJ2-1, with D tentatively TRBD1 or TRBD2 (6 bases each). Trimming took off 5 bases at V and 4 bases at J, with 18 bases between the two ends. Germline V CDR1 and CDR2: LNHDA, SQIVND (reference sequence). This CDR3 spans 16 amino acids. CDR3 residues: CASSRRGPSGYNEQFF. The CDR3 region has the DNA TGTGCCAGTAGTCGTCGGGGGCCCAGTGGGTACAATGAGCAGTTCTTC.

Remarks on this clone: A much more abundant neighbour one base away suggests this may be a read error. The same CDR3 also results from other DNA sequences found in this sample. The V gene is TRBV11-1, the J gene TRBJ1-1; D ambiguous. Germline CDR1 SGHAT, CDR2 FQDESV (reference sequence). V was clipped by 1 base and J by 1 base, with 4 bases between them. The CDR3 is 13 residues long. DNA for the CDR3: TGTGCCAGCAGCTTAGGCAGGAACACTGAAGCTTTCTTT. As protein: CASSLGRNTEAFF.